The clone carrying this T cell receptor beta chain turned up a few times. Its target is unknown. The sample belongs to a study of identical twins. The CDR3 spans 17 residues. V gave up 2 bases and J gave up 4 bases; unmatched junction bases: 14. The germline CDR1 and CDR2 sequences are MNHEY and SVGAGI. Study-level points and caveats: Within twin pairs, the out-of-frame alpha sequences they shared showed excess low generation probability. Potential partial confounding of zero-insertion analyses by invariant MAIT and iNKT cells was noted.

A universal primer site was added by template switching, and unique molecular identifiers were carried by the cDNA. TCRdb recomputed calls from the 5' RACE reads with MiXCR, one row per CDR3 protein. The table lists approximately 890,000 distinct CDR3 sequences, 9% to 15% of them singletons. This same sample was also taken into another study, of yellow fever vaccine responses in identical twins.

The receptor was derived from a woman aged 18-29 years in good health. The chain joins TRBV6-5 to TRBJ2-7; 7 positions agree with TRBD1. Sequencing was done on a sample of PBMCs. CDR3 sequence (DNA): TGTGCCAGCAGTTACGGCGTGGGGGACAGCAGCATATACGAGCAGTACTTC. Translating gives CASSYGVGDSSIYEQYF.